A selection of T cell receptor beta chains follows, all from one sample in a study of human CD4 T cells and Enterobacteriaceae. Some clones are missing from TCRdb's copy, which holds only in-frame ones; the method was immunoSEQ multiplex PCR. The sample lists over 650 clones, under 45% occurring once. The sample consisted of bacteria-reactive CD4+ T cells grown in culture. The source is a human donor in good health. Both conserved end residues are part of each CDR3. D genes are given only for firm matches. Only some rows state a clone size, as once, few, many or a class for expanded clones.

size	D	V	J	DNA	CDR3
-	-	TRBV5-3	TRBJ2-3	TGTGCCAGCAGCTTCCGGGACCGCCACACAGATACGCAGTATTTT	CASSFRDRHTDTQYF
-	-	TRBV6-5	TRBJ1-2	TGTGCCAGCAGCAACGGTTATGGCTACACCTTC	CASSNGYGYTF
few	-	TRBV5-1	TRBJ1-4	TGCGCCAGCAGCATAGGGAAGAATGAAAAACTGTTTTTT	CASSIGKNEKLFF
few	-	TRBV5-4	TRBJ1-1	TGTGCCAGCAGCTTGGCAGGGAACACTGAAGCTTTCTTT	CASSLAGNTEAFF
once	-	TRBV5-1	TRBJ1-1	TGCGCCAGCAGCTTGTTCGCGGGGGCTCAAGGCGAAGCTTTCTTT	CASSLFAGAQGEAFF
-	-	TRBV11-3	TRBJ2-7	TGTGCCAGCAGCTTAGGTTCCCCTCGCGAGCAGTACTTC	CASSLGSPREQYF
medium-sized	-	TRBV5-1	TRBJ1-3	TGCGCCAGCTCTGAGGGAAACACCATATATTTT	CASSEGNTIYF
few	-	TRBV21-1	TRBJ2-7	TGTGCCAGCAGCTTAGCGGGAGGGTATGAGCAGTACTTC	CASSLAGGYEQYF
-	TRBD2	TRBV11-3	TRBJ2-7	TGTGCCAGCAGCTCCTCTAGCGGGACCTCCTACGAGCAGTACTTC	CASSSSSGTSYEQYF
once	-	TRBV7-9	TRBJ1-5	TGTGCCAGCAGCTTCTTCAAGGGGGGCAATCAGCCCCAGCATTTT	CASSFFKGGNQPQHF
-	-	TRBV15	TRBJ2-1	TGTGCCACCAGCAGAGGGACGTTCGTAGGGGCCAATGAGCAGTTCTTC	CATSRGTFVGANEQFF
large	-	TRBV21-1	TRBJ2-7	TGTGCCAGCATAGACCGATTAAGCTACGAGCAGTACTTC	CASIDRLSYEQYF
-	-	TRBV7-9	TRBJ2-3	TGTGCCAGCAGCCTTTCAGGACGGACAACAGATACGCAGTATTTT	CASSLSGRTTDTQYF
-	-	TRBV7-2	TRBJ2-7	TGTGCCAGCAGCTTAAACAGGGACTACGAGCAGTACTTC	CASSLNRDYEQYF
few	-	TRBV5-1	TRBJ2-1	TGCGCCAGCAGCTTGTCCAATGAGCAGTTCTTC	CASSLSNEQFF
-	-	TRBV5-4	TRBJ2-3	TGTGCCAGCAGCCTTTCAGGACGGACAACAGATACGCAGTATTTT	CASSLSGRTTDTQYF
large	-	TRBV29-1	TRBJ1-2	TGCAGCGTTGATCCGGGCAGGGTAATAGGCTACACCTTC	CSVDPGRVIGYTF
once	-	TRBV7-1	TRBJ2-3	TGTGCCAGCAGCTTAGTGGGCGGGATGACAGATACGCAGTATTTT	CASSLVGGMTDTQYF
few	-	TRBV7-3	TRBJ1-2	TGTGCCAGCAGCTTAGGGGATGGCTACACCTTC	CASSLGDGYTF
few	-	TRBV5-4	TRBJ2-1	TGTGCCAGCAGCTTTGACAGGTCCGTAGGGGAGCAGTTCTTC	CASSFDRSVGEQFF
few	-	TRBV5-1	TRBJ2-7	TGCGCCAGCAGCCCAACCGGTGGGGTCTACGAGCAGTACTTC	CASSPTGGVYEQYF
-	-	TRBV5-7	TRBJ1-2	TGTGCCAGCAGCTTGGGGTCCATCGACTACACCTTC	CASSLGSIDYTF
-	-	TRBV5-4	TRBJ1-2	TGTGCCAGCAGCTTAGGGACCGAGGTGAGCTATGGCTACACCTTC	CASSLGTEVSYGYTF
-	TRBD1	TRBV7-2	TRBJ1-1	TGTGCCAGCAGCTTGGCGGGGACAGTCAACACTGAAGCTTTCTTT	CASSLAGTVNTEAFF
large	-	TRBV19	TRBJ2-5	TGTGCCAGTAGTACACAGGGTGGGTCAGAGACCCAGTACTTC	CASSTQGGSETQYF
-	-	TRBV4-1	TRBJ2-7	TGTGCCAGCAGCCAAGATCAGAGCGGCGCCTACGAGCAGTACTTC	CASSQDQSGAYEQYF
-	-	TRBV7-3	TRBJ2-1	TGTGCCAGCAGCTTACGGACTGGGGGGCAGTTCTTC	CASSLRTGGQFF
medium-sized	-	TRBV19	TRBJ1-5	TGTGCCAGTAAGTTCGGATTGGGGAATAATCAGCCCCAGCATTTT	CASKFGLGNNQPQHF
-	-	TRBV7-2	TRBJ2-1	TGTGCCAGCAGCTTTACGACTAGCTCCTACAATGAGCAGTTCTTC	CASSFTTSSYNEQFF
medium-sized	TRBD1	TRBV2	TRBJ1-5	TGTGCCAGCAGTGAACTGGGACAGTTCAATCAGCCCCAGCATTTT	CASSELGQFNQPQHF
-	TRBD1	TRBV5-4	TRBJ2-7	TGTGCCAGCAGCCCCGGGACAGGGGTACGCGAGCAGTACTTC	CASSPGTGVREQYF
medium-sized	-	TRBV2	TRBJ2-3	TGTGCCAGCAGTGAAGCGCTTGGGGGGCGGGAGTTGTATTTT	CASSEALGGRELYF
-	-	TRBV2	TRBJ2-7	TGTGCCAGCAGTGCGGAGCAGGTTATCTCCTACGAGCAGTACTTC	CASSAEQVISYEQYF
few	-	TRBV19	TRBJ2-5	TGTGCCAGCACGGGGACAACAACAGCAAGGACCCAGTACTTC	CASTGTTTARTQYF
few	TRBD2	TRBV7-2	TRBJ2-1	TGTGCCAGCAGCTTACCACGTGCTAGCGGGAGACCCAGGGTGAATGAGCAGTTCTTC	CASSLPRASGRPRVNEQFF
medium-sized	TRBD1	TRBV29-1	TRBJ2-7	TGCAGCGCCGGGACAGGCGTCTACGAGCAGTACTTC	CSAGTGVYEQYF
large	-	TRBV4-1	TRBJ1-4	TGCGCCAGCAGCCAAGGCCTCGGGAATGAAAAACTGTTTTTT	CASSQGLGNEKLFF
large	TRBD2	TRBV2	TRBJ2-7	TGTGCCAGCAGCCCGGGACTAGCGGCCTACGAGCAGTACTTC	CASSPGLAAYEQYF
medium-sized	-	TRBV28	TRBJ1-2	TGTGCCAGCAGTCTCAAGCCGGATGGCTATGGCTACACCTTC	CASSLKPDGYGYTF
-	-	TRBV5-4	TRBJ2-1	TGTGCCAGCAGCGCTCATAAATACTCCTACAATGAGCAGTTCTTC	CASSAHKYSYNEQFF
large	TRBD2	TRBV7-3	TRBJ2-7	TGTGCCAGCAGCAGAGAGGGGACTAGCGTATCCTACGAGCAGTACTTC	CASSREGTSVSYEQYF
-	-	TRBV6-1	TRBJ1-2	TGTGCCAGCCTAGACCTGCGGGGTGATGGCTACACCTTC	CASLDLRGDGYTF